This T cell receptor beta chain was documented in a study of T cell clonotyping in hematopoietic cell transplantation. Produced via immunoSEQ multiplex PCR; TCRdb's table is partial and in-frame only. The table records 12,000 to 15,000 clones, 80% to 90% of them present only once. Note on this clone: The antigen is not known.

V gave up 4 bases and J gave up 0 bases; unmatched junction bases: 5. The CDR3 covers 16 residues. Germline V gene sequence: CDR1 MGHRA, CDR2 YSYEKL. Broader study findings: Pathologically expanded recipient clonotypes increased progressively from day 30 to day 180 as diversity fell. Few recipient clonotypes overlapped donors; over 95% were de novo at given depth. Graft donor and pretransplant recipient Inverse Simpson Index values predicted broader posttransplant TCR diversity. No sorting was done, leaving CD4 and CD8 contributions mixed.

The starting material was PBMCs, obtained 100 days after allogeneic stem cell transplant. This TCR derives from a male patient in his fifties who had an allogeneic stem cell transplant from an unrelated donor, so T cells may come from the graft donor. Some clones in this sample may be carry-over from other donors' samples. The chain links TRBV4-1 to TRBJ2-3, with TRBD2 matching 9 bases. The CDR3 protein is CASSPRLAESTDTQYF. The CDR3, as DNA: TGCGCCAGCAGCCCCCGACTAGCGGAAAGCACAGATACGCAGTATTTT.